This T cell receptor beta chain was documented in a study of cytomegalovirus exposure and HLA in healthy donors. Study-level findings and limits: According to reports, the classifier identified cytomegalovirus status with high specificity and sensitivity.

On this clone: No antigen is known for it.

PCR was performed using 60 Vbeta and 13 Jbeta primers. The method was immunoSEQ multiplex PCR; TCRdb's version includes in-frame clones alone and lacks a portion of them. The table shows 77,000 or so clones, with about 78% occurring only once. This CDR3 has 18 amino acids. Germline V lookup: CDR1 MGHRA, CDR2 YSYEKL. V lost 2 bases, J lost 4 bases, and 21 bases lay in between. This receptor was taken from a man in his forties in good health and CMV-seronegative. The chain has TRBV4-1 and TRBJ1-3; no definite D call. The specimen was PBMCs. The CDR3 protein is CASSQSPSGIATGNTIYF. CDR3 DNA sequence: TGCGCCAGCAGCCAATCCCCCTCCGGGATCGCAACCGGAAACACCATATATTTT.